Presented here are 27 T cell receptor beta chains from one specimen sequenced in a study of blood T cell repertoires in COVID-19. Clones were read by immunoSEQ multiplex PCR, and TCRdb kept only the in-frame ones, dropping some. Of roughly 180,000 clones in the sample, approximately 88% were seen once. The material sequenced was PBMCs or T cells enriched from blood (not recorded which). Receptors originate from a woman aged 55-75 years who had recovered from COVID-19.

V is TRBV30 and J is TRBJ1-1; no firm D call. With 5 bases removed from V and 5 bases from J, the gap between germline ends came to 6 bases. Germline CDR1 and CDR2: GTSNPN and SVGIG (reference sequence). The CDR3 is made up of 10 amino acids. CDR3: CAWGRTEAFF. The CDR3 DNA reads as TGTGCCTGGGGACGGACTGAAGCTTTCTTT.

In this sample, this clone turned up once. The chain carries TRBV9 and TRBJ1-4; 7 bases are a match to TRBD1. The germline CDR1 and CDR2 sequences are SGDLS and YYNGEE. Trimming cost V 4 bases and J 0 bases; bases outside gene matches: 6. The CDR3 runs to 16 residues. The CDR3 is CASSPQGGATNEKLFF. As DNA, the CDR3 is TGTGCCAGCAGCCCTCAGGGGGGCGCAACTAATGAAAAACTGTTTTTT.

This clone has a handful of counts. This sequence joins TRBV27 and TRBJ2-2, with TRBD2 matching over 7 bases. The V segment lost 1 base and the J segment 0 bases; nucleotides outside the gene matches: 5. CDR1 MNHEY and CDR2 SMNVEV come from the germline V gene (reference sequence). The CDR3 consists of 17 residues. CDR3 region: CASSLWEGRTNTGELFF. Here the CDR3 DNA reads TGTGCCAGCAGTTTATGGGAGGGACGGACGAACACCGGGGAGCTGTTTTTT.

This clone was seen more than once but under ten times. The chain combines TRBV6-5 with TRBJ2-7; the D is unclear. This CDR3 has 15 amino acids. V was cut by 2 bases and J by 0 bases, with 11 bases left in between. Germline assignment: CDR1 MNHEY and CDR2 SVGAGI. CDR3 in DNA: TGTGCCAGCAGTTACGGCCCTGACAACTCCTACGAGCAGTACTTC. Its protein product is CASSYGPDNSYEQYF.

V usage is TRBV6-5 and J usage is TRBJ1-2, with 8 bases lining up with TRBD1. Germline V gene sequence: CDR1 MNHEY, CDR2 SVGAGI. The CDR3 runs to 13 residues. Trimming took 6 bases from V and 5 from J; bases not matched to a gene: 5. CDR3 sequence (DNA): TGTGCCAGCAGGACAGGGGTGGTTTATGGCTACACCTTC. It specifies CASRTGVVYGYTF.

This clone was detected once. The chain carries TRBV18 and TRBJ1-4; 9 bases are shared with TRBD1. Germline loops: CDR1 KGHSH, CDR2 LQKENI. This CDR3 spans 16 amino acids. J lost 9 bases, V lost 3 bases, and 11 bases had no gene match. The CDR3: CASSPPYIGQGQKLFF. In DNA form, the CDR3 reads TGTGCCAGCTCACCCCCCTACATCGGACAGGGGCAAAAACTGTTTTTT.

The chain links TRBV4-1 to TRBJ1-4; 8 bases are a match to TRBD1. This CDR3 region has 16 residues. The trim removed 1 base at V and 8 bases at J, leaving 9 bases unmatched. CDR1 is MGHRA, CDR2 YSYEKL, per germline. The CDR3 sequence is CASSQAVAGGREKLFF. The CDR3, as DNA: TGCGCCAGCAGCCAAGCGGTTGCAGGGGGCAGAGAAAAACTGTTTTTT.

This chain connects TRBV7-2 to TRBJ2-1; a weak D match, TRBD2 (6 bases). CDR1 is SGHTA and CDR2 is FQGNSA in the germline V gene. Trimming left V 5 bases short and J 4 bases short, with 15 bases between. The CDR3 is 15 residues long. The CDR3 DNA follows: TGTGCCAGCAGCCCCGGGACTGGCCTATACAATGAGCAGTTCTTC. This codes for CASSPGTGLYNEQFF.

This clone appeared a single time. In DNA, the CDR3 is TGTGCCAGTAGTTTCGGACTAGCGGGTTTCACAGATACGCAGTATTTT. Its protein is CASSFGLAGFTDTQYF. The V gene is TRBV19, the J gene TRBJ2-3; 11 positions match TRBD2. The CDR3 is 16 amino acids. The germline V gene has CDR1 LNHDA and CDR2 SQIVND (reference sequence). J gave up 2 bases and V 5 bases, and 6 bases lay outside the gene matches.

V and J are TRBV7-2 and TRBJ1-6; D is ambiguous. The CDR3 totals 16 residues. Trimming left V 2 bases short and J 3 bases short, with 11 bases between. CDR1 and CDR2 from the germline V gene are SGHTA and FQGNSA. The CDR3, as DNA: TGTGCCAGCAGCTTAATTCATGCCTACTATAATTCACCCCTCCACTTT. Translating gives CASSLIHAYYNSPLHF. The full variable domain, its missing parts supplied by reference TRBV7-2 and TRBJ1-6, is GAGVSQSPSNKVTEKGKDVELRCDPISGHTALYWYRQSLGQGLEFLIYFQGNSAPDKSGLPSDRFSAERTGGSVSTLTIQRTQQEDSAVYLCASSLIHAYYNSPLHFGNGTRLTVT.

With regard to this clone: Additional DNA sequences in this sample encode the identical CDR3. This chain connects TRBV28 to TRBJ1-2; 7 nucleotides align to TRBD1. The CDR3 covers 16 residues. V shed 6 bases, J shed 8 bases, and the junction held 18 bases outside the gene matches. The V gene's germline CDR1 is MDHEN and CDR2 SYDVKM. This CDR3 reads CASSLHNDRVGGGYTF. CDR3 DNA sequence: TGTGCCAGCAGCCTACACAACGACAGGGTTGGGGGGGGCTACACCTTC.

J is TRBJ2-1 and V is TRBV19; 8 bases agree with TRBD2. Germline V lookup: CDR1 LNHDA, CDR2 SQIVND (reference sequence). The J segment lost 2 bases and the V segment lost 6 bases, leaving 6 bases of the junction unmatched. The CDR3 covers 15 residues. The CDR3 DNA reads TGTGCCAGTAGCCGGGGGGGGTCCCCCTACAATGAGCAGTTCTTC. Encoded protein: CASSRGGSPYNEQFF.

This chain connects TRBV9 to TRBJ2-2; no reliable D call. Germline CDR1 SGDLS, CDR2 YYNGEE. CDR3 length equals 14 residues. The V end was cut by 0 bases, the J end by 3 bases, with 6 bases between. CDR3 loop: CASSVETHTGELFF. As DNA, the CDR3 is TGTGCCAGCAGCGTAGAGACTCACACCGGGGAGCTGTTTTTT.

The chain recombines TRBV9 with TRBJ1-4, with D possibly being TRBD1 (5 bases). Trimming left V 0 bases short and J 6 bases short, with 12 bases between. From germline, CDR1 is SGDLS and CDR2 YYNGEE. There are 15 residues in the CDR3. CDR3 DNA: TGTGCCAGCAGCGTAGGCTGGGGGGTGGATGAAAAACTGTTTTTT. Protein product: CASSVGWGVDEKLFF.

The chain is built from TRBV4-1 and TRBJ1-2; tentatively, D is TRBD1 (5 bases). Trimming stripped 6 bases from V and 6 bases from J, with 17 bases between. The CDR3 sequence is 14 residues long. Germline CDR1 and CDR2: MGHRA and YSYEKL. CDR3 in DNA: TGCGCCAGCAGTATCGCAGGGCAAGTAAATGGCTACACCTTC. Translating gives CASSIAGQVNGYTF.

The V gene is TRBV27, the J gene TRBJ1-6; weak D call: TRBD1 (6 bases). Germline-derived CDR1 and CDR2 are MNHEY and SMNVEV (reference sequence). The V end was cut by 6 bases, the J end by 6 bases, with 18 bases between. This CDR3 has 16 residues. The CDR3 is CASRKNTGSGNSPLHF. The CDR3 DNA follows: TGTGCCAGCAGAAAAAATACAGGGTCAGGTAATTCACCCCTCCACTTT.

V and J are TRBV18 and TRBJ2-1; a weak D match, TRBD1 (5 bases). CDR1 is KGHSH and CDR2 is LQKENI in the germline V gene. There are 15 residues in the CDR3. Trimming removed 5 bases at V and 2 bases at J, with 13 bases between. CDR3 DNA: TGTGCCAGCTCAGTACAGGTTCCCACCTACAATGAGCAGTTCTTC. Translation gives CASSVQVPTYNEQFF.

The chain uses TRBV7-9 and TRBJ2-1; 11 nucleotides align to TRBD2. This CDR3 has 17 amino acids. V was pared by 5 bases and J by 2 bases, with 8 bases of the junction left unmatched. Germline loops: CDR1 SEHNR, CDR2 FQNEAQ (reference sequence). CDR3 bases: TGTGCCAGCAGCGCCAACCCGGGACTAGCGGCCTACAATGAGCAGTTCTTC. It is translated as CASSANPGLAAYNEQFF. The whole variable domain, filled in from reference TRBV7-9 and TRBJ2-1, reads DTGVSQNPRHKITKRGQNVTFRCDPISEHNRLYWYRQTLGQGPEFLTYFQNEAQLEKSRLLSDRFSAERPKGSFSTLEIQRTEQGDSAMYLCASSANPGLAAYNEQFFGPGTRLTVL.

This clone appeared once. The CDR3 loop reads CASSQTTPGGAFF. The CDR3 nucleotides are TGTGCCAGCAGCCAGACGACTCCCGGTGGGGCTTTCTTT. The genes are TRBV3-1 (or the pseudogene TRBV3-2) and TRBJ1-1; no clear D. V lost 3 bases, J lost 11 bases, and 16 bases lay in between. This CDR3 is built from 13 residues. Germline-derived CDR1 and CDR2 are LGHDT and YNNKEL (reference sequence).

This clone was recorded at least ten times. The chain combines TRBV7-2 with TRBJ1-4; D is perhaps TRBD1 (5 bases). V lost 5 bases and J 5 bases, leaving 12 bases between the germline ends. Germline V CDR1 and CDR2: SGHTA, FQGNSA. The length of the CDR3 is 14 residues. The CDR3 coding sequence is TGTGCCAGCAGCCCACAGGCCTACAATGAAAAACTGTTTTTT. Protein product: CASSPQAYNEKLFF.

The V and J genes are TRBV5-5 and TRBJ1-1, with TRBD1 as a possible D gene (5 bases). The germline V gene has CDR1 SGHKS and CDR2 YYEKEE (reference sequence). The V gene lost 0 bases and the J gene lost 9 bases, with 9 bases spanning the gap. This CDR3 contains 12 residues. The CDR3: CASSLDRFQAFF. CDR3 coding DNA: TGTGCCAGCAGCTTGGACAGGTTTCAAGCTTTCTTT.

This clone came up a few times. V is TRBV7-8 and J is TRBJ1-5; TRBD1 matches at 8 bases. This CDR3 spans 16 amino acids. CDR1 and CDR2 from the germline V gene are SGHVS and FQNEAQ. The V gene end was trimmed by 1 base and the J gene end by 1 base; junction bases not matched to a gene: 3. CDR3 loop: CASSLVDRGSNQPQHF. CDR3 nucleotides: TGTGCCAGCAGCTTAGTAGACAGGGGCAGCAATCAGCCCCAGCATTTT. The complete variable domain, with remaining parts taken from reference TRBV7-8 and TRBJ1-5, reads GAGVSQSPRYKVAKRGQDVALRCDPISGHVSLFWYQQALGQGPEFLTYFQNEAQLDKSGLPSDRFFAERPEGSVSTLKIQRTQQEDSAVYLCASSLVDRGSNQPQHFGDGTRLSIL.

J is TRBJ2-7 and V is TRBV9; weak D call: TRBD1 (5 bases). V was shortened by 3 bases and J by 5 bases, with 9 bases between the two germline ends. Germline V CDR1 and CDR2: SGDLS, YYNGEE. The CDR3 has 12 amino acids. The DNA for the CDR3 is TGTGCCAGCAGCGGACAGACAAACGAGCAGTACTTC. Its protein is CASSGQTNEQYF.

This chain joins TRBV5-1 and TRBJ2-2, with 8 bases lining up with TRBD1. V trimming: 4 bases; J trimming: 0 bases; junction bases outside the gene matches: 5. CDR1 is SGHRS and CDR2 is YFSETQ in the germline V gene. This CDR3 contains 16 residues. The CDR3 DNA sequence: TGCGCCAGCAGCCGCGGGACAGGCCCGAACACCGGGGAGCTGTTTTTT. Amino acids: CASSRGTGPNTGELFF.

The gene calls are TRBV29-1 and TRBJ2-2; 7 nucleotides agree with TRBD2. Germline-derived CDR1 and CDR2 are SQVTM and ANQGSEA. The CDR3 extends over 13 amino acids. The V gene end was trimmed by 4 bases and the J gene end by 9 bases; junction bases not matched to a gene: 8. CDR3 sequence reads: CSVGSGSGRELFF. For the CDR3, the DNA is TGCAGCGTTGGTAGCGGGTCTGGCCGGGAGCTGTTTTTT.

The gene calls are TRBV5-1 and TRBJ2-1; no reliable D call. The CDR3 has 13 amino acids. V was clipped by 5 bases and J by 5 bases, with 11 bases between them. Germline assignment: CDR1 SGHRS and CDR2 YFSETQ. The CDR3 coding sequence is TGCGCCAGCAGAAGTCGTCCAGACAATGAGCAGTTCTTC. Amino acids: CASRSRPDNEQFF.

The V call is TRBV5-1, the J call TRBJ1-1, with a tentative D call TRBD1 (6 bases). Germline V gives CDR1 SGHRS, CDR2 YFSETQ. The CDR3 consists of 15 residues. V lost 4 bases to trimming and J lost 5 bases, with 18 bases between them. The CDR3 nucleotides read TGCGCCAGCAGCCTATGGGGGCAGGGAGTGACTGAAGCTTTCTTT. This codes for CASSLWGQGVTEAFF.